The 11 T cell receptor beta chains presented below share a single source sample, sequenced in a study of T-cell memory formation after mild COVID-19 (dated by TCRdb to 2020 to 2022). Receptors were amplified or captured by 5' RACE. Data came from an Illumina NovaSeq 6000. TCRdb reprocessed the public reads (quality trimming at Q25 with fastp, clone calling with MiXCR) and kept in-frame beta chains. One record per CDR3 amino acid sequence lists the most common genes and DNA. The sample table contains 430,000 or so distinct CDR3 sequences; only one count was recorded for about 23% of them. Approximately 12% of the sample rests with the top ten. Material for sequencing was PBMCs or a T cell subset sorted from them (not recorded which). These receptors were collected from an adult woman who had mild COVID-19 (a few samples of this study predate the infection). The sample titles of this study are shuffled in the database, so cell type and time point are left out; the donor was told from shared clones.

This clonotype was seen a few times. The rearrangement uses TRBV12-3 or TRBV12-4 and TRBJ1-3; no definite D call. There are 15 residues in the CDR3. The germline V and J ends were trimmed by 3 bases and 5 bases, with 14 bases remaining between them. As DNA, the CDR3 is TGTGCCAGCAGTTTGGCCTCCGGCCTGAGAAACACCATATATTTT. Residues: CASSLASGLRNTIYF.

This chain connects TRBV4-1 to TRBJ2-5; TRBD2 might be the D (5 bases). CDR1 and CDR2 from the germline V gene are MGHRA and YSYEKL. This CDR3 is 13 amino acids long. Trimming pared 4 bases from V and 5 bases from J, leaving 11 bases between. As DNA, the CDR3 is TGCGCCAGCAGCCCCTGGGAGCGGGAGACCCAGTACTTC. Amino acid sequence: CASSPWERETQYF.

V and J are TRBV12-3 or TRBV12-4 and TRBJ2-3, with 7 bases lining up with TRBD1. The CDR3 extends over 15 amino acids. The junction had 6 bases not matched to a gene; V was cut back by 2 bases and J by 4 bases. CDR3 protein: CASSLWQGDADTQYF. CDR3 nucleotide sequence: TGTGCCAGCAGTTTATGGCAGGGGGACGCAGATACGCAGTATTTT.

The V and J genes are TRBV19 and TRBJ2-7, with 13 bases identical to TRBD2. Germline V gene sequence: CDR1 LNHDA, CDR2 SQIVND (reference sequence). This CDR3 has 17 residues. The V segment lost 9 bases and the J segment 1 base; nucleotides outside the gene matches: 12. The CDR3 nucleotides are TGTGCCAGCTGGACTAGCGGGAGTAGCCGGGAATCCTACGAGCAGTACTTC. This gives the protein CASWTSGSSRESYEQYF.

The CDR3 DNA follows: TGTGCCAGCAGGAAACAGGGGGCGTTCGACCGGGAGCTGTTTTTT. Translating it yields CASRKQGAFDRELFF. The rearrangement links TRBV6-2 or TRBV6-3 to TRBJ2-2, with 9 nucleotides matching TRBD1. The CDR3 is 15 residues long. Unmatched junction bases numbered 11, after V lost 6 bases and J lost 9 bases. CDR1 MNHEY and CDR2 SVGEGT come from the germline V gene.

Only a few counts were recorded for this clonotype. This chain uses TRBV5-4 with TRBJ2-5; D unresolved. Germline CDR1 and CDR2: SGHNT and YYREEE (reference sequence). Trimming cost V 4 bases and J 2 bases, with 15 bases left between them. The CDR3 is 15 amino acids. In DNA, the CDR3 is TGTGCCAGCAGCCCAGGAATTAAGTCACAAGAGACCCAGTACTTC. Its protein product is CASSPGIKSQETQYF.

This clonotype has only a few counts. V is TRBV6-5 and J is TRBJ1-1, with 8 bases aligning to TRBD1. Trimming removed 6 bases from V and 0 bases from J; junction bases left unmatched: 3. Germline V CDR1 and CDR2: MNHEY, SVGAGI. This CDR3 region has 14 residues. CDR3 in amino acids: CASRKDRVNTEAFF. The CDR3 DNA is TGTGCCAGCAGGAAGGACAGGGTGAACACTGAAGCTTTCTTT.

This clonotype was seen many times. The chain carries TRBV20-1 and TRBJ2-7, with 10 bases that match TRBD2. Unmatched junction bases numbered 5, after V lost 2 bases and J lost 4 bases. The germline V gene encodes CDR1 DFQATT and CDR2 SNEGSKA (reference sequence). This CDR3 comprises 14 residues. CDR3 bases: TGCAGTGCTAGATTGTCACTAGCGGGGTACGAGCAGTACTTC. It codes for CSARLSLAGYEQYF.

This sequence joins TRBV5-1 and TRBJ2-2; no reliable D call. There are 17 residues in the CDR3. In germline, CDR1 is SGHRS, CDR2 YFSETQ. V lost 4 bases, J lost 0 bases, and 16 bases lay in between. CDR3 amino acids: CASSPRGWLANTGELFF. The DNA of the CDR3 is TGCGCCAGCAGCCCTCGAGGTTGGCTAGCGAACACCGGGGAGCTGTTTTTT. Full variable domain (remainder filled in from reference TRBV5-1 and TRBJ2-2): KAGVTQTPRYLIKTRGQQVTLSCSPISGHRSVSWYQQTPGQGLQFLFEYFSETQRNKGNFPGRFSGRQFSNSRSEMNVSTLELGDSALYLCASSPRGWLANTGELFFGEGSRLTVL.

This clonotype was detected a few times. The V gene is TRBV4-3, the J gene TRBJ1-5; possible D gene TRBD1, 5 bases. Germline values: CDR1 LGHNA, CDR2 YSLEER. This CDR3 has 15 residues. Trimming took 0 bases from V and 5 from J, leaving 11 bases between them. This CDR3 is CASSQDVGGDQPQHF. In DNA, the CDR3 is TGCGCCAGCAGCCAAGATGTTGGGGGGGATCAGCCCCAGCATTTT.

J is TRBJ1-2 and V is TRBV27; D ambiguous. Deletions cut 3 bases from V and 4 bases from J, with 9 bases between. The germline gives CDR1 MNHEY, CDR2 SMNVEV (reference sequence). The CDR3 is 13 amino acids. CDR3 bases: TGTGCCAGCAGTTTGGCGTTAACCTATGGCTACACCTTC. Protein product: CASSLALTYGYTF.